The clone carrying this T cell receptor beta chain was seen just once. The antigen is not known. From RNA, the CDR3 regions of TCR beta chains were amplified and sequenced. RT-PCR was first run with HTBI primers, then multiplex PCR in a second round. TCRdb analysed the multiplex PCR reads with MiXCR anew, one entry per CDR3 protein. Seen here are over a million distinct CDR3 sequences, 35% to 45% observed once, and the top ten hold around 10%. If patients had other autoimmune diseases, uncontrolled infections, pregnancy or lactation, they were excluded. From germline, CDR1 is SGHVT and CDR2 SQSDAQ. Between the trimmed V and J ends, which lost 3 bases and 7 bases, there was a span of 9 bases. This CDR3 spans 12 amino acids. This specimen belongs to a study of Graves' ophthalmopathy and Graves' hyperthyroidism. Study conclusions and caveats: This model predicted ophthalmopathy progression (sensitivity around 71%, specificity around 72%).

Sequencing was carried out using peripheral blood or thyroid tissue (not recorded which). This clonotype was obtained from an adult man with Graves' hyperthyroidism. This sequence joins TRBV7-4 and TRBJ1-1, with D tentatively TRBD1 (5 bases). The CDR3, as DNA: TGTGCCAGCAGCTTGGGGGTTGGTGAAGCTTTCTTT. Protein sequence: CASSLGVGEAFF.